This T cell receptor (beta chain) is drawn from a study of blood T cell repertoires in COVID-19. Details on this clone: The sample has other DNA sequences that encode this CDR3 too.

Per the study methods: For nucleated cells, counts were estimated from reference gene primer amplification. TCRdb keeps only in-frame clones here, not all; method: immunoSEQ multiplex PCR. V and J calls and clone size are those listed in that table; D and trimming were worked out from the DNA. The data hold around 200,000 clones, with about nine tenths observed a single time. The V end was cut by 4 bases, the J end by 0 bases, with 10 bases between. The CDR3 extends over 15 amino acids. Germline-derived CDR1 and CDR2 are SGHAT and FQNNGV. This chain links TRBV11-2 with TRBJ1-3; D unresolved. This receptor was identified in a middle-aged man with acute or convalescent COVID-19. Sequenced material: peripheral blood. The CDR3 is CASSSTGFSGNTIYF. The CDR3 nucleotides read TGTGCCAGCAGCTCTACGGGGTTCTCTGGAAACACCATATATTTT.